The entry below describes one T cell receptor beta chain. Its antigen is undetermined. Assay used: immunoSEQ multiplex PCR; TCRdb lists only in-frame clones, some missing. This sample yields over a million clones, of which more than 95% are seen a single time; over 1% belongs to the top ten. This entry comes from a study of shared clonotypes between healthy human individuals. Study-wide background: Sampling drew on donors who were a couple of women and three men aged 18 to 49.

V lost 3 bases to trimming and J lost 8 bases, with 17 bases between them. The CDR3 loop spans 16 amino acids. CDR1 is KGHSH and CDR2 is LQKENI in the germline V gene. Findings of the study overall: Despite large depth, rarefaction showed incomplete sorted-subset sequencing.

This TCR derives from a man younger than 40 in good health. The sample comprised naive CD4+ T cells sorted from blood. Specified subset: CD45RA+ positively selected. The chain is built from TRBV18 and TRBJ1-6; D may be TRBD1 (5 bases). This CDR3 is CASSPDPVRVDSPLHF. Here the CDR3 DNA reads TGTGCCAGCTCACCCGACCCAGTCAGGGTTGATTCACCCCTCCACTTT.